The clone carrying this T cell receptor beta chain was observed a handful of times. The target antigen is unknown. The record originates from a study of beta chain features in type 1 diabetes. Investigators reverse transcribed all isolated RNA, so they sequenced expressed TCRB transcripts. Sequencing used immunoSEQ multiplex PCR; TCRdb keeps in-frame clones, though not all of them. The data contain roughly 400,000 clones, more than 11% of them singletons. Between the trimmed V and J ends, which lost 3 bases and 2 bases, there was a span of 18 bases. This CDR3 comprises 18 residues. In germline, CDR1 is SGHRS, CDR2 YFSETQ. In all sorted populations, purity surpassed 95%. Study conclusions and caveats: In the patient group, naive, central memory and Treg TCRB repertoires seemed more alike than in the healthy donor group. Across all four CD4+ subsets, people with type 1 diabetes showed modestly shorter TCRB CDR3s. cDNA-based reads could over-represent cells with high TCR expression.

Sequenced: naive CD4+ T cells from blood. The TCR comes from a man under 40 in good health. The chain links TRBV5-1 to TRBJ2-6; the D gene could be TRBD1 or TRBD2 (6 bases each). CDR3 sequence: CASSWTPGARTGANVLTF. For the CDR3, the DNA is TGCGCCAGCAGCTGGACCCCGGGGGCGCGCACTGGGGCCAACGTCCTGACTTTC.